This T cell receptor beta chain was sequenced during a study of Ad26.COV2.S vaccination and SARS-CoV-2 variants (dated by TCRdb to the early 2020s). For the study in its entirety: Donors in the vaccine arm were drawn from COV1001, a multicentre, randomized, double-blind, placebo-controlled phase I-IIa trial testing Ad26.COV2.S in healthy adults. Ad26.COV2.S was administered intramuscularly at a dose of 5x10^10 or 1x10^11 viral particles, either as one shot or as two shots given 56 days apart. TCRbeta repertoire sequencing was used to assess the specificity and breadth of SARS-CoV-2-reactive T cell receptors after Ad26.COV2.S vaccination. The TCR-sequenced set comprised around 30 samples: about 19 Ad26.COV2.S vaccine recipients, 5 placebo recipients and 8 SARS-CoV-2 convalescent individuals. Participants in the trial were split at random into five groups of five each, receiving low-dose or high-dose Ad26.COV2.S once or twice, or else placebo on both occasions. Throughout the experiments and outcome assessment, investigators stayed blinded to trial group allocation. The research as a whole found: Vaccine and placebo recipients had comparable non-spike TCR breadth, which fits with the vaccine containing only spike. Comparing responses between vaccine doses or regimens was not something the study was powered to do. Compared with placebo recipients, Ad26.COV2.S recipients showed higher spike-specific TCR breadth (P = 0.0014). Substantial breadth of spike-specific CD8+ and CD4+ T cell responses was reported after vaccination. The authors noted that total T cell responses may have been underestimated by the TCR breadth and depth analyses.

TCRbeta CDR3 regions were sequenced with the immunoSEQ Assay. After extraction, genomic DNA underwent amplification by bias-controlled multiplex PCR, followed by high-throughput sequencing. The paper's data handling went like this. To quantify the absolute abundance of each unique TCRbeta CDR3 region, sequences were collapsed and filtered. T cell fraction was estimated by normalization of TCRbeta template counts to usable DNA, with usable DNA being measured through amplification of reference genes present in all nucleated cells. Repertoire TCRs were annotated as SARS-CoV-2-specific when V gene, CDR3 amino acid sequence and J gene were exactly matched to a known reactive TCR set. The reference SARS-CoV-2 TCR set was obtained from MIRA and was filtered for enrichment in COVID-19-positive ImmuneCODE repertoires, whereby public or cross-reactive TCRs were removed. Based on the MIRA antigens, annotated TCRs were further analysed at the level of specific ORF or position within ORF. Breadth was defined as annotated unique rearrangements over total unique productive rearrangements; depth was the summed frequency of those rearrangements. Two-sided Wilcoxon rank-sum tests were used to compare TCR breadth between groups. TCRdb obtained this table from immuneACCESS and retained in-frame rearrangements with V and J assigned. These tables miss some clones; where compared with another copy, unresolved V genes account for less than half of the shortfall, and the remainder is unexplained. That table furnishes V, J and clone size, whereas the DNA furnished D and trimming. Here the sample has hundreds of thousands of clones; more than 75% occur a single time. In total, the top ten clones hold 3.4% of the sample.

Concerning this clone: No cognate antigen has been identified for it. No base quality information exists; no much larger clone differs at one position.

Via the germline V gene (reference sequence), CDR1 is LGHDT and CDR2 YNNKEL. Reading from cysteine to phenylalanine, the CDR3 counts 16 amino acids. The sequence is cut down to CDR3 DNA, 48 bases in frame from base 1. Trimming accounts for 1 base at V and 2 bases at J, while the number of junction bases matched to no gene is 8. The intended sense of this specimen's treatment or condition label: some 20 received Ad26.COV2.S at low or high dose, single or two shots; 5 received placebo; per-sample allocation not given. For vaccine and placebo recipients, repertoires were sequenced using samples collected on day 63 after the first injection. Between 29 July and 7 August 2020, Cohort 1b enrolled around 24 adults aged 18-55 years at one site in Boston, USA. Ad26.COV2.S was a replication-incompetent adenovirus type 26 vector that expressed a prefusion-stabilized SARS-CoV-2 spike protein derived from the original Wuhan strain.

This receptor was identified in a person between 18 and 60 years old who received the Ad26.COV2.S COVID-19 vaccine or a placebo. The sample in question was peripheral blood, obtained in a trial of Ad26.COV2.S vaccine versus placebo. The rearranged segments are TRBV3-1 (or the pseudogene TRBV3-2) and TRBJ2-7; a stretch of 7 junction bases matches TRBD2. In nucleotide form, the sequence is TGTGCCAGCAGCCAAGTAGCCGGGGGGAGGACCTACGAGCAGTACTTC. Its protein reads: CASSQVAGGRTYEQYF.